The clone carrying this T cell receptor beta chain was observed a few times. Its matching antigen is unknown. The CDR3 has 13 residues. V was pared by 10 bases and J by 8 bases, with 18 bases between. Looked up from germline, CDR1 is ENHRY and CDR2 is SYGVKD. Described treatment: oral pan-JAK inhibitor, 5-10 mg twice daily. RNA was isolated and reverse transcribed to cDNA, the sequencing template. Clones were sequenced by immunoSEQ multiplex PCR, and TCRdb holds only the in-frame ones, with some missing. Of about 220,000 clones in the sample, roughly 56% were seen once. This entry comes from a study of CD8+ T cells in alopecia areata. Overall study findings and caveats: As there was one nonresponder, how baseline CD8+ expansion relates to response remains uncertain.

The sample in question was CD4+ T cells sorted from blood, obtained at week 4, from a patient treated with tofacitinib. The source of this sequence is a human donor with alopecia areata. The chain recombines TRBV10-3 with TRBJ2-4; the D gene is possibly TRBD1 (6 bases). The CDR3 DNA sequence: TGTGCCACACAACAGACAGGATCGGACATTCAGTACTTC. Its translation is CATQQTGSDIQYF.